Below are 16 T cell receptor beta chains sequenced from a single sample in a study of spatial heterogeneity in lung cancer (dated by TCRdb to between 2018 and 2021). Library preparation was by 5' RACE. Sequencing instrument: NextSeq 500. The public reads were run again by TCRdb, first through fastp at Q25 and then through MiXCR, and only productive beta chains were kept. Entries are consolidated by CDR3 protein sequence, retaining the most common genes and DNA. The sample table shows approximately 44,000 distinct CDR3 sequences, and about 13% are seen once. Around three fifths of the sample comes from the top ten. Reading the label with the study, this specimen's time point is: sample taken at primary tumor resection. TCR sequencing used whole RNA extracted from tumor and nontumor lung tissue, or from cryopreserved PBMC samples, without cell sorting. This sample comprised PBMCs, obtained at surgery. All receptors come from a male donor with early-stage non-small cell lung cancer.

This clonotype was observed at least ten times. This chain links TRBV3-1 with TRBJ1-1, with 7 bases lining up with TRBD1. Germline V gene sequence: CDR1 LGHDT, CDR2 YNNKEL (reference sequence). The CDR3 contains 16 residues. V lost 0 bases and J lost 6; bases outside the gene matches: 10. The CDR3 bases are TGTGCCAGCAGCCAAGAAGGGGGCTGGGGGGCTTCTGAAGCTTTCTTT. It translates to CASSQEGGWGASEAFF. The complete variable domain, with remaining parts taken from reference TRBV3-1 and TRBJ1-1, reads DTAVSQTPKYLVTQMGNDKSIKCEQNLGHDTMYWYKQDSKKFLKIMFSYNNKELIINETVPNRFSPKSPDKAHLNLHINSLELGDSAVYFCASSQEGGWGASEAFFGQGTRLTVV.

This clonotype was detected ten times or more. This chain uses TRBV6-5 with TRBJ2-3, with D tentatively TRBD2 (5 bases). CDR1 is MNHEY, CDR2 SVGAGI, per germline. CDR3 length equals 13 residues. The ends were cut back, 2 bases at V and 4 bases at J, with 7 bases in the middle. CDR3 region: CASSYEGSDTQYF. Written as DNA, the CDR3 is TGTGCCAGCAGTTACGAGGGATCAGATACGCAGTATTTT.

The sample holds a few counts of this clonotype. J is TRBJ1-3 and V is TRBV7-6; a possible D gene is TRBD1 (6 bases). Germline lookup yields CDR1 SGHVS and CDR2 FNYEAQ. The CDR3 sequence is 16 residues long. V was trimmed by 1 base and J by 0 bases, leaving 10 bases between them. The CDR3 loop is CASSLGDTFSGNTIYF. DNA for the CDR3: TGTGCCAGCAGCTTAGGGGACACTTTCTCTGGAAACACCATATATTTT.

The chain recombines TRBV14 with TRBJ2-7, with no clear D. Trimming took 1 base from V and 9 from J, leaving 10 bases between them. The CDR3 totals 12 residues. Germline V gene data show CDR1 as SGHDN and CDR2 as FVKESK. The CDR3 DNA is TGTGCCAGCAGCCAAGTCACTACGAGGCAGTACTTC. It encodes CASSQVTTRQYF.

The chain recombines TRBV29-1 with TRBJ2-7; 8 bases align to TRBD1. The germline V gene encodes CDR1 SQVTM and CDR2 ANQGSEA. The length of the CDR3 is 13 residues. Unmatched junction bases numbered 8, after V lost 6 bases and J lost 4 bases. The CDR3 nucleotides read TGCAGCGTCGGACAGGGAAAAATGTACGAGCAGTACTTC. It codes for CSVGQGKMYEQYF.

Only a few counts were recorded for this clonotype. The V call is TRBV29-1, the J call TRBJ1-2; D call uncertain. Germline CDR1 reads SQVTM; CDR2 reads ANQGSEA. The length of the CDR3 is 14 residues. Trimming pared 0 bases from V and 3 bases from J, leaving 11 bases between. CDR3 nucleotide sequence: TGCAGCGTTGAAGATGAGGAGGGCTACTATGGCTACACCTTC. Encoded protein: CSVEDEEGYYGYTF.

This clonotype came up many times. The chain employs TRBV5-4 and TRBJ2-5, with 7 bases identical to TRBD1. The CDR3 contains 15 residues. CDR1 is SGHNT and CDR2 is YYREEE in the germline V gene (reference sequence). Losses at the gene ends were 3 bases for V and 4 bases for J; bases not matched to a gene: 9. The CDR3: CASSWVTGSGETQYF. Written as DNA, the CDR3 is TGTGCCAGCAGCTGGGTGACAGGGTCAGGAGAGACCCAGTACTTC.

The chain couples TRBV12-5 to TRBJ1-1, with TRBD1 identical over 7 bases. Germline loops: CDR1 LGHNT, CDR2 FRNRAP. J was trimmed by 4 bases and V by 2 bases; bases with no gene match: 1. The CDR3 is made up of 13 amino acids. The CDR3 loop is CASGLPGGTEAFF. As DNA, the CDR3 is TGTGCTAGTGGTTTGCCAGGGGGCACTGAAGCTTTCTTT.

As for this clonotype: A read error is possible here, since a much larger clone lies one base away. The chain combines TRBV7-2 with TRBJ2-4; D unresolved. CDR3 length: 15 residues. From germline, CDR1 is SGHTA and CDR2 FQGNSA. V was trimmed by 3 bases and J by 4 bases, leaving 13 bases between them. CDR3 sequence reads: CASSFVTWGKNIQYF. CDR3 in DNA: TGTGCCAGCAGCTTTGTGACCTGGGGTAAAAACATTCAGTACTTC.

J is TRBJ2-5 and V is TRBV2, with a possible D match to TRBD2 (6 bases). CDR3 size: 14 residues. Germline V CDR1 and CDR2: SNHLY, FYNNEI. Trimming removed 5 bases at V and 3 bases at J, with 13 bases between. The CDR3 is CASSLTGVEETQYF. The CDR3, as DNA: TGTGCCAGCAGTCTCACGGGGGTTGAAGAGACCCAGTACTTC.

This chain joins TRBV5-1 and TRBJ2-6; D is unclear. CDR1 and CDR2 from the germline V gene are SGHRS and YFSETQ. The V end lost 1 base, the J end lost 0 bases, and 5 bases lay between the germline ends. This CDR3 is 15 amino acids long. Here the CDR3 DNA reads TGCGCCAGCAGCTTGTCGAGCTCTGGGGCCAACGTCCTGACTTTC. This sequence encodes CASSLSSSGANVLTF.

This clonotype was counted only a few times. V gene TRBV30 combines with J gene TRBJ1-2; perhaps TRBD1 as D (5 bases). Per germline, CDR1 GTSNPN and CDR2 SVGIG (reference sequence). The CDR3 contains 10 residues. The germline V and J ends were trimmed by 1 base and 13 bases, with 10 bases remaining between them. The CDR3 is CAWSEEGRTF. CDR3 DNA sequence: TGTGCCTGGAGTGAAGAGGGACGCACCTTC.

V is TRBV20-1 and J is TRBJ2-7; TRBD2 aligns across 13 bases. Germline-derived CDR1 and CDR2 are DFQATT and SNEGSKA (reference sequence). The length of the CDR3 is 14 residues. J gave up 4 bases and V 6 bases, and 6 bases lay outside the gene matches. The CDR3 is CSAGLAGELYEQYF. The DNA of the CDR3 is TGCAGTGCCGGACTAGCGGGAGAGCTATACGAGCAGTACTTC.

V and J are TRBV2 and TRBJ2-1; 8 bases are a match to TRBD2. J lost 3 bases, V lost 6 bases, and 13 bases had no gene match. Germline CDR1 and CDR2: SNHLY and FYNNEI. There are 17 residues in the CDR3. Written as DNA, the CDR3 is TGTGCCAGCAGAGCCTCCGGGACTAGGGATATCTACAATGAGCAGTTCTTC. Its protein is CASRASGTRDIYNEQFF.

This chain connects TRBV5-1 to TRBJ2-6, with TRBD1 matching 9 bases. The ends lost 4 bases at V and 0 bases at J; junction bases unmatched: 5. Germline V gene sequence: CDR1 SGHRS, CDR2 YFSETQ. The CDR3 spans 17 residues. CDR3 residues: CASSRGTGPSGANVLTF. The CDR3 DNA reads as TGCGCCAGCAGCCGCGGGACAGGGCCCTCTGGGGCCAACGTCCTGACTTTC.

This clonotype appeared many times. The chain is built from TRBV10-3 and TRBJ2-2, with D perhaps given as TRBD1 or TRBD2 (6 bases each). V was pared by 7 bases and J by 2 bases, with 14 bases between. Germline V gene data show CDR1 as ENHRY and CDR2 as SYGVKD. The CDR3 extends over 15 amino acids. The CDR3 coding sequence is TGTGCCATCAACCGCGGGACAACTAACACCGGGGAGCTGTTTTTT. Translated, it gives CAINRGTTNTGELFF.